The T cell receptor beta chain described here comes from a study of cytomegalovirus exposure and HLA in healthy donors (dated by TCRdb to 2017 to 2019). For context, the study as a whole: An earlier analysis of roughly 630 of the donors reported roughly 300 Gb of sequence data and some 120 million unique TCR beta sequences from 150 million to 200 million T cells. About 280 gigabases of sequencing data and about 92 million unique TCR sequences made up an early release that covered roughly 670 HLA-typed donors. Among the roughly 400 genotyped donors, around 81% belonged to the genetic ancestry cluster associated with self-reported Caucasian donors. The aim of the study was to test whether cataloging public T cell receptors could identify signatures of past pathogen exposure. The T cell repertoires of 550 to 850 subjects were profiled by immunosequencing and related to cytomegalovirus serostatus. A separate validation cohort of roughly 130 different subjects was used in addition to the 666-subject first cohort. To predict cytomegalovirus infection status, the study brought together high-throughput TCR immunosequencing, statistical association of individual TCRs with disease status, and machine learning. A later analysis re-analyzed previously published TCR beta repertoires from 550 to 700 donors and added high-resolution HLA genotyping to study TCR occurrence patterns. The later analysis used no new phenotypic data to find candidate immune exposures, relying instead on TCR beta sequences and their occurrence across donors. In an earlier analysis of several hundred of the donors, high-throughput TCR beta sequencing was used to judge whether each TCR beta V gene segment behaved as functional or pseudogenic. Donor age, sex, ethnicity and CMV serostatus were compiled together with the repertoire data. Genome-wide SNP genotypes for about 60% of the roughly 670 donors were used in a later genetic analysis, which treated that subset as a discovery cohort. All discovery cohort repertoires had been generated on a single sequencing platform. HLA typing covered class I and class II loci at four-digit resolution. Typing coverage varied by locus: roughly 629-630 donors for A, B, C, DRB1 and DQB1; approximately 500 for DQA1; more than 600 for DPA1; roughly 450 for DPB1. Roughly five DR-DQ haplotypes were handled as single units for association and clustering, since linkage in the cohort was strong. Among 398 genotyped donors of the cohort, an average of about 240,000 unique TCR beta nucleotide sequences was sequenced per donor, of which approximately 19% were non-productive. The paper as a whole reports these results and caveats: Because counts were too low, about 18 rarely observed V segments, including chromosome 9 orphons, were excluded from the earlier analysis of some 590 of the donors. A later genetic analysis reported fewer N-insertions in productive TCRs among donors in an Asian-associated ancestry cluster than the roughly 690-donor mean. Cytomegalovirus status was reported to be diagnosed by the classifier with high specificity and sensitivity in both the original and validation cohorts. A cluster of highly shared sequence variants was judged likely to be a technical artifact of the sequencing pipeline. The cohort was sequenced for TCR beta chains only, and without alpha or paired-chain data the features that could be detected were limited. Some IMGT-functional V segments, including TRBV6-2 and TRBV6-3, could not be told apart with the 87-base-pair reads, so those segments were excluded. Three of the identified cytomegalovirus-associated TCR beta chains were confirmed in vitro to be specific for cytomegalovirus antigens. Broadly in line with IMGT annotations, most TCR beta V segments showed up in productive rearrangements about 90% or about 30% of the time in an earlier analysis of several hundred of the donors. A total of 150 or so TCR beta chains were listed by the study as associated with cytomegalovirus. Most TCR sequences were observed very rarely across donors, whereas some public TCRs were present in many individuals. An association between a missense DCLRE1C variant and V-gene and J-gene trimming of TCR beta chains was found in a later genetic analysis and replicated in an independent cohort. HLA typing was unavailable for some donors at each locus, so association tests used only the typed subset. Compared with equally common non-associated chains, HLA-associated TCR beta chains in a later analysis were more clonally expanded and had lower generation probabilities. Sequencing depth was assumed to be roughly uniform across donors in the presence/absence analyses, though that assumption may not hold. Most CMV-associated TCR beta chains appeared to be HLA-restricted in a later analysis, and the HLA associations seemed to be driven largely by CMV exposure. A further reported finding was that TCR beta sequences accurately predicted the HLA-A and HLA-B alleles for most subjects in the first cohort. The only immune exposure information available for the cohort was CMV serostatus. Correlated functional status among segregating V segments might reflect linkage disequilibrium, but an unknown experimental factor could not be ruled out. In a later analysis, several top co-occurrence clusters were reported to appear linked to parvovirus B19, influenza, CMV and Epstein-Barr virus. It was suggested by the authors that the approach could potentially be generalized to other disease states and immunological phenotypes. According to a later analysis, TCR association rates differed among HLA loci, with DRB1 alleles showing the most associated TCRs and HLA-C alleles showing the fewest. A later analysis associated some 17,000 TCR beta sequences with specific HLA alleles at a false discovery rate of 0.05. Strong co-occurrence of HLA alleles, especially DR and DQ, made assigning TCR associations to individual alleles difficult.

In the case of this clone: What antigen it recognizes has not been identified. No base quality values were provided; no much bigger clone lies one nucleotide off.

The CDR3 runs 13 amino acids, cysteine and phenylalanine included. The read is trimmed to its CDR3 DNA, 39 bases read in frame from base 1. V and J are trimmed by 8 bases and 6 bases, and the gene matches miss 5 bases of the junction. CDR1 and CDR2, looked up from the germline V gene, are MDHEN and SYDVKM. Receptor libraries were prepared by the immunoSEQ multiplex PCR assay. The multiplex PCR relied on a mix of 60 forward primers for TCR Vbeta segments and 13 reverse primers for TCR Jbeta segments. A multiplex PCR assay on genomic DNA amplified the CDR3 region of rearranged TCR beta genes. Amplified TCR beta libraries were sequenced as 87-base-pair reads on the Illumina HiSeq System. In the paper's pipeline: Across the roughly 640 repertoires, a later analysis counted some 80 million unique TCR beta chains, around 11 million of which were shared by at least two donors. To remove PCR and sequencing errors, raw reads were error-corrected and collapsed into unique sequences using a nearest-neighbor algorithm that merged closely related sequences. To assign V, D and J gene segments, CDR3 sequences were aligned to IMGT reference sequences. For a sequence to be retained, at least a six-nucleotide match to both a V gene segment and a J gene segment was required. A rearrangement was called productive if the CDR3 had no stop codons and remained in frame with V and J, and every other rearrangement was called non-productive. Following IMGT convention, CDR3 was defined as the stretch from the second conserved V-encoded cysteine to the conserved J-encoded phenylalanine. In an earlier analysis of roughly 580 of the donors, sequences lacking an unambiguous match to a single V gene segment were excluded. An earlier analysis of approximately 590 of the donors classified V segments as functional when productive rearrangements were above 56.7% and as segregating when the standard deviation between donors was above 5%. A statistical classification framework was built to diagnose cytomegalovirus status from the catalog of TCR beta chain sequences. V and J gene assignment, in a later analysis, came from comparing TCR nucleotide sequences with IMGT/GENE-DB human TR gene sequences. A later analysis assigned CDR3 sequences and most-parsimonious VDJ recombination scenarios with the TCRdist pipeline. In a later analysis, each TCR beta chain was defined by its CDR3 amino acid sequence together with its V-gene family, and reads without a unique V-gene family were excluded. A later analysis removed 550 to 650 highly shared, low-generation-probability nucleotide sequences to deal with suspected cross-contamination and a sequencing artifact. For each public chain, a later analysis derived a clonal expansion index from normalized ranks of inferred template counts within each repertoire. In a later analysis, generation probabilities were computed with a VDJ recombination model fitted to out-of-frame rearrangements, and the resulting probabilities were checked against IGoR. Hypergeometric tests were used in a later analysis to score TCR-TCR, TCR-HLA and TCR-CMV co-occurrence, with a repertoire-size bias correction applied to the TCR pairs. To estimate false discovery rates, a later analysis permuted the HLA or CMV assignments 20 times. In a later analysis, co-occurring TCRs were grouped with DBSCAN, and TCRdist sequence similarity was added when clustering was performed within HLA-allele-positive subsets. For co-occurrence clustering, repertoires with fewer than 30,000 or more than 120,000 public chains were excluded, along with roughly 5 repertoires with anomalous nucleotide sharing. TCRdb retrieved this table from immuneACCESS and kept in-frame rearrangements only. Not all clones are present; in checked studies, unresolved V genes account for under half, and no reason is known for the remainder. V, J and clone size are those of that table, while D and trimming were read from the DNA. Here the sample has roughly 130,000 clones; over 60% occur a single time. Over 0.9% of the sample is in the top ten clones.

The cohort consisted of 600 to 700 healthy bone marrow donors. At the time of sampling, every cohort member was nominally healthy, though immune exposures that went unrecorded were likely present. Of the 650 to 700 cohort members, approximately 300 had positive CMV serostatus and roughly 330 had negative CMV serostatus, and CMV serostatus was not recorded for the donor. A peripheral blood sample was provided by each donor, and peripheral blood mononuclear cells were used for TCR beta sequencing. Genomic DNA extraction from the blood cell samples was performed with the Qiagen DNeasy Blood Extraction Kit.

Sequenced: PBMCs. The chain links TRBV28 with TRBJ2-1, and TRBD1 matches 9 of the central bases. The TCR was taken from a human donor in good health. The DNA reads as follows: TGTGCCAGCTCGGGACAGGGAATCAATGAGCAGTTCTTC. This is translated as CASSGQGINEQFF.